Sequencing of this T cell receptor (beta chain) was carried out in a study of cytomegalovirus exposure and HLA in healthy donors. Overall study findings and caveats: In presence/absence analyses, roughly uniform sequencing depth across donors was assumed. Later genetic work tied a missense DCLRE1C variant to beta-chain V and J trimming.

PCR was performed using 60 Vbeta and 13 Jbeta primers. TCRdb's table, derived via immunoSEQ multiplex PCR, lists solely in-frame clones and lacks some. The table has around 67,000 clones, around 70% seen once. About this clone itself: Its target is unknown.

Sampled while nominally healthy, donors likely had unrecorded immune exposures. This CDR3 spans 15 amino acids. CDR1 and CDR2 (germline): MNHEY, SVGAGI. The V end lost 6 bases, the J end lost 0 bases, and 13 bases lay between the germline ends. The sequence derives from a woman between 25 and 40 years old in good health and CMV-seropositive. The gene calls are TRBV6-5 and TRBJ2-3; D gene ambiguous. The sequenced sample was PBMCs. CDR3 nucleotide sequence: TGTGCCAGCAGGTCGAGACTGTCTAGCACAGATACGCAGTATTTT. It encodes CASRSRLSSTDTQYF.